This T cell receptor beta chain stems from a study of CD8+ T cells in alopecia areata. Study findings and constraints: Higher clonality than in normal scalp was seen in lesional scalp, especially alopecia totalis/universalis.

Extracted RNA was reverse transcribed, and the resulting cDNA served as sequencing template. TCRdb's copy holds only in-frame clones and misses some; the assay was immunoSEQ multiplex PCR. The sample carries hundreds of thousands of clones, about 60% recorded once. CDR1 and CDR2 (germline): LNHNV, YYDKDF (reference sequence). The junction had 11 bases not matched to a gene; V was cut back by 8 bases and J by 0 bases. The CDR3 spans 17 residues. Note on this clone: The antigen remains undetermined.

The source material was CD4+ T cells sorted from blood, sampled at week 0. The receptor was derived from a human donor with alopecia areata. The chain is built from TRBV15 and TRBJ1-1; 11 positions agree with TRBD1. The CDR3 DNA is TGTGCCACCTCACCCTCGGGGGACAGGGGGATGAACACTGAAGCTTTCTTT. Amino acids: CATSPSGDRGMNTEAFF. Combining the CDR3 with reference TRBV15 and TRBJ1-1 gives the whole variable domain DAMVIQNPRYQVTQFGKPVTLSCSQTLNHNVMYWYQQKSSQAPKLLFHYYDKDFNNEADTPDNFQSRRPNTSFCFLDIRSPGLGDTAMYLCATSPSGDRGMNTEAFFGQGTRLTVV.